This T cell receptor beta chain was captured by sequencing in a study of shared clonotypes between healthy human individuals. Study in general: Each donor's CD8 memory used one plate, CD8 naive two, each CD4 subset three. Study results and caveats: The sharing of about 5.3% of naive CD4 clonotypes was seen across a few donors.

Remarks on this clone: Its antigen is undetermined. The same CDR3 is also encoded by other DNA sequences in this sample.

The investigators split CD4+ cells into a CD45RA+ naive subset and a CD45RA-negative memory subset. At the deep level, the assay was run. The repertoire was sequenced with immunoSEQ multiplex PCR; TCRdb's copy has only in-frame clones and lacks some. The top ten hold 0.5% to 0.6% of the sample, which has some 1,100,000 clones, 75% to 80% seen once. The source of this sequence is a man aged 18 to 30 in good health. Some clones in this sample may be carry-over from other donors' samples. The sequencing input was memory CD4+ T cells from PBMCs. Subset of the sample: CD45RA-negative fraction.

The CDR3 loop is CASSLLGDTQYF. The CDR3 nucleotides are TGTGCCAGCAGCTTACTGGGAGATACGCAGTATTTT. The chain couples TRBV7-3 to TRBJ2-3; D gene unclear. The V end was cut by 2 bases, the J end by 5 bases, with 5 bases between. The germline CDR1 and CDR2 sequences are SGHTA and FQGTGA. The CDR3 runs to 12 residues.